Each of the 20 T cell receptor beta chains below was sequenced from the same sample in a study of technical replicates of blood from a few donors. Data came from immunoSEQ multiplex PCR; TCRdb stores just in-frame clones and leaves some out. The sample yields around 61,000 clones, less than 98% seen once. The source material was T cells isolated from PBMCs. These TCRs come from a human donor in good health.

This clone was detected only once. The V gene is TRBV6-5, the J gene TRBJ2-4; a weak D match, TRBD1 (8 bases). Trimming removed 4 bases from V and 8 bases from J, with 15 bases in between. The V gene's germline CDR1 is MNHEY and CDR2 SVGAGI. The CDR3 sequence is 14 residues long. The CDR3 DNA is TGTGCCAGCAGTTCCTGGACAGGGAGGGACATTCAGTACTTC. Its translation: CASSSWTGRDIQYF.

The V and J genes are TRBV6-5 and TRBJ2-2; possibly TRBD2 for D (6 bases). Trimming left V 5 bases short and J 4 bases short, with 11 bases between. CDR3 length: 14 amino acids. Germline lookup yields CDR1 MNHEY and CDR2 SVGAGI. Written as DNA, the CDR3 is TGTGCCAGCAGTCGACTAGAAGGCACCGGGGAGCTGTTTTTT. This gives the protein CASSRLEGTGELFF.

The chain has TRBV5-1 and TRBJ1-2; the match to TRBD1 covers 7 bases. The CDR3 runs to 14 residues. Looked up from germline, CDR1 is SGHRS and CDR2 is YFSETQ. Losses at the gene ends were 0 bases for V and 3 bases for J; bases not matched to a gene: 2. In DNA, the CDR3 is TGCGCCAGCAGCTTGGACCAGGGGGACTATGGCTACACCTTC. This encodes CASSLDQGDYGYTF.

The chain is built from TRBV7-2 and TRBJ2-1, with D hard to call. Per the germline V gene, CDR1 is SGHTA and CDR2 is FQGNSA. The V end was cut by 4 bases, the J end by 9 bases, with 10 bases between. The CDR3 length is 12 residues. In DNA form, the CDR3 reads TGTGCCAGCAGCTCAAACGGCGGTGAGCAGTTCTTC. Its protein product is CASSSNGGEQFF.

The chain couples TRBV28 to TRBJ1-5, with TRBD1 identical over 7 bases. This CDR3 contains 16 residues. V was clipped by 0 bases and J by 3 bases; unmatched bases: 5. CDR1 is MDHEN and CDR2 is SYDVKM in the germline V gene. CDR3 amino acids: CASSLWDRTPNQPQHF. The CDR3 region has the DNA TGTGCCAGCAGTTTATGGGACAGGACCCCCAATCAGCCCCAGCATTTT.

This chain connects TRBV4-1 to TRBJ1-1; a weak D match, TRBD1 (5 bases). This CDR3 is built from 17 residues. With 2 bases removed from V and 0 bases from J, the gap between germline ends came to 16 bases. The germline V gene has CDR1 MGHRA and CDR2 YSYEKL. Written as DNA, the CDR3 is TGCGCCAGCAGCCAATCTCTAACGGGACTCATGAACACTGAAGCTTTCTTT. Protein product: CASSQSLTGLMNTEAFF.

This clone has just one count. The J gene is TRBJ2-7, the V gene TRBV5-1, with D perhaps TRBD1 (5 bases). Looked up from germline, CDR1 is SGHRS and CDR2 is YFSETQ. V shed 4 bases and J shed 3 bases, with 17 bases lying between them. The CDR3 is made up of 15 amino acids. CDR3 nucleotide sequence: TGCGCCAGCAGCCCCGGACACCGGTTAAACTACGAGCAGTACTTC. Protein: CASSPGHRLNYEQYF.

This rearrangement joins TRBV6-1 to TRBJ1-4; D possibly corresponds to TRBD1 (6 bases). V lost 5 bases and J 4 bases, leaving 11 bases between the germline ends. This CDR3 region has 14 residues. Germline V gene sequence: CDR1 MNHNS, CDR2 SASEGT. The DNA of the CDR3 is TGTGCCAGCAGTCTACAGGGTGGTAATGAAAAACTGTTTTTT. This codes for CASSLQGGNEKLFF.

This clone was counted a few times. The chain combines TRBV5-1 with TRBJ2-4; D perhaps matches TRBD2 (7 bases). This CDR3 has 14 amino acids. V lost 2 bases and J 5 bases, leaving 11 bases between the germline ends. Germline V CDR1 and CDR2: SGHRS, YFSETQ. CDR3 sequence reads: CASSLEGGENIQYF. The CDR3 DNA is TGCGCCAGCAGCTTAGAAGGGGGGGAAAACATTCAGTACTTC.

The J gene is TRBJ2-1, the V gene TRBV6-5; 7 bases match TRBD1. Trimming took 4 bases from V and 3 from J; bases not matched to a gene: 6. Looked up from germline, CDR1 is MNHEY and CDR2 is SVGAGI. The length of the CDR3 is 15 residues. CDR3 nucleotides: TGTGCCAGCAGTTGGGCAGGGGGTGTCTACAATGAGCAGTTCTTC. Its protein product is CASSWAGGVYNEQFF.

The chain employs TRBV9 and TRBJ1-4, with D hard to call. Germline V gives CDR1 SGDLS, CDR2 YYNGEE. This CDR3 region has 14 residues. Trimming took off 4 bases at V and 0 bases at J, with 7 bases between the two ends. In nucleotides, the CDR3 is TGTGCCAGCAGCCTCTCTGCAACTAATGAAAAACTGTTTTTT. It translates to CASSLSATNEKLFF.

The chain carries TRBV30 and TRBJ2-5; 8 positions match TRBD2. Looked up from germline, CDR1 is GTSNPN and CDR2 is SVGIG (reference sequence). Losses at the gene ends were 2 bases for V and 4 bases for J; bases not matched to a gene: 9. CDR3 length: 15 residues. CDR3 in DNA: TGTGCCTGGAGTCCCGGCGGGGGGCCGTTAGAGACCCAGTACTTC. Translated: CAWSPGGGPLETQYF.

The chain employs TRBV15 and TRBJ1-3; no firm D call. V was trimmed by 1 base and J by 5 bases, leaving 6 bases between them. This CDR3 comprises 13 residues. Per germline, CDR1 LNHNV and CDR2 YYDKDF (reference sequence). CDR3 nucleotides: TGTGCCACCAGCAGAGTCCTTAGAAACACCATATATTTT. It translates to CATSRVLRNTIYF.

The gene calls are TRBV4-2 and TRBJ2-5, with 8 positions matching TRBD2. With 1 base clipped from V and 5 bases from J, the junction kept 12 bases outside the gene matches. The CDR3 extends over 17 amino acids. CDR1 and CDR2 from the germline V gene are LGHNA and YNFKEQ. CDR3 DNA: TGTGCCAGCAGCCAAGCCCGGAGCGGGGGCGGGGCTGAGACCCAGTACTTC. Translation: CASSQARSGGGAETQYF.

This sequence joins TRBV7-9 and TRBJ1-2; D not certain. Between the trimmed V and J ends, which lost 1 base and 4 bases, there was a span of 10 bases. This CDR3 comprises 14 residues. Germline CDR1 is SEHNR and CDR2 is FQNEAQ (reference sequence). DNA for the CDR3: TGTGCCAGCAGCTTAGAAATGGCGGCCTATGGCTACACCTTC. Its translation is CASSLEMAAYGYTF.

V is TRBV6-1 and J is TRBJ1-5, with TRBD1 matching over 8 bases. Trimming cost V 3 bases and J 4 bases; bases outside gene matches: 14. From germline, CDR1 is MNHNS and CDR2 SASEGT. The CDR3 is made up of 18 amino acids. The CDR3 DNA reads TGTGCCAGCAGTGATCGGACAGGGAGTTCTAGTTGGAATCAGCCCCAGCATTTT. Amino acid sequence: CASSDRTGSSSWNQPQHF.

The chain is built from TRBV6-5 and TRBJ1-1; 8 bases line up with TRBD1. CDR1 and CDR2 (germline): MNHEY, SVGAGI. The V segment lost 6 bases and the J segment 4 bases; nucleotides outside the gene matches: 10. The CDR3 contains 15 residues. The CDR3: CASSLSTGVGTEAFF. CDR3 nucleotide sequence: TGTGCCAGCAGCCTATCGACAGGGGTCGGCACTGAAGCTTTCTTT.

In its sample, this clone was seen once. The V call is TRBV5-1, the J call TRBJ2-1; 7 bases are a match to TRBD2. Germline CDR1 and CDR2: SGHRS and YFSETQ. V shed 4 bases, J shed 2 bases, and the junction held 12 bases outside the gene matches. The CDR3 is 17 amino acids. CDR3 in DNA: TGCGCCAGCAGCCAGTTCACGTTGGGAGGGGCCTACAATGAGCAGTTCTTC. Translating gives CASSQFTLGGAYNEQFF.

The chain employs TRBV2 and TRBJ2-5; perhaps TRBD1 as D (5 bases). The CDR3 runs to 16 residues. The germline CDR1 and CDR2 sequences are SNHLY and FYNNEI. Between the trimmed V and J ends, which lost 4 bases and 1 base, there was a span of 16 bases. The CDR3 DNA is TGTGCCAGCAGTGTGGTGGTAAGGGGCGCCCAAGAGACCCAGTACTTC. It is translated as CASSVVVRGAQETQYF.

The chain is built from TRBV4-1 and TRBJ2-7; no definite D call. Germline CDR1 reads MGHRA; CDR2 reads YSYEKL. The CDR3 length is 15 residues. V was trimmed by 0 bases and J by 6 bases, leaving 15 bases between them. The CDR3 DNA sequence: TGCGCCAGCAGCCAAGATTCACAGTCCCTAATCGAGCAGTACTTC. Amino acid sequence: CASSQDSQSLIEQYF.